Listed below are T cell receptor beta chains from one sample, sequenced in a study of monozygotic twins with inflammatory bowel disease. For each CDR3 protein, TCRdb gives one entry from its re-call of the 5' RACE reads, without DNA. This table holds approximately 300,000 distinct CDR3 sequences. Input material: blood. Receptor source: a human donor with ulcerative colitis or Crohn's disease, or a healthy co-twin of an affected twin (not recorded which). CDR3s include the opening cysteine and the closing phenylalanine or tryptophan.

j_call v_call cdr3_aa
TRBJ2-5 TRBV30 CAWSESPGQYQETQYF
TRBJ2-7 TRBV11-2 CASSFPRSYEQYF
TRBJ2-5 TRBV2 CASRGRGEWETQYF
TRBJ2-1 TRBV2 CASKEGSISYNEQFF
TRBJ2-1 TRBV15 CATSRDRGSSYNEQFF
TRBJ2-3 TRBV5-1 CASSSGQAFTDTQYF
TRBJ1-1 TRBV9 CASSVKGGINTEAFF
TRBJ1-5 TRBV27 CASSRRGLVNQPQHF
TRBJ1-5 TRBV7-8 CASSLVVGGNQPQHF
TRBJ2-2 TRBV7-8 CASSLGPSGGTGELFF
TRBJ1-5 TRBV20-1 CSAFPGTGGNQPQHF
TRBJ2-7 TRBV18 CASSRGTDYEQYF
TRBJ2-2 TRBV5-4 CASSLGMAGELFF
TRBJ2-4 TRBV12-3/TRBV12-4 CASSSGAATKNIQYF
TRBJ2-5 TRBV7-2 CASLLGLAGRETQYF
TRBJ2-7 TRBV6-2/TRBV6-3 CASSYSGREVDEQYF
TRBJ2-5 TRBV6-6 CASSVRLGETQYF
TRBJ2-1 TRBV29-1 CSVAGLPDEQFF
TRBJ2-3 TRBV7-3 CASSLGGGPTDTQYF
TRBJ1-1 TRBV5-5 CASRTGEGTEAFF
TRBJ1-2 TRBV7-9 CASSRTSTNYGYTF
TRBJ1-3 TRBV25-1 CASSDRGRRSTGNTIYF
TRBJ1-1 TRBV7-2 CASSPGVWNTEAFF
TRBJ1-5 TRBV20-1 CSADSRAWNQPQHF
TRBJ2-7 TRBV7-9 CASSPPTRGSYEQYF
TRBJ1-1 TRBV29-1 CSVADVSMNTEAFF
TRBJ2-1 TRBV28 CASSWLLAEQFF
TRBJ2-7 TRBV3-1 CASSQQRVYEQYF
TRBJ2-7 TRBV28 CASSLPPGQADGQYF
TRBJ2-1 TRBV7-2 CASSLGWGSGEQFF
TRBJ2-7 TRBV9 CASSVGGGRSYEQYF
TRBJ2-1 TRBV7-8 CASSLDRAGFYNEQFF
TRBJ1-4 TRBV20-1 CSASNPGTGYEKLFF
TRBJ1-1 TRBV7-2 CASSLGLGQGKGTEAFF
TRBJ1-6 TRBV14 CASSQAGSPLHF
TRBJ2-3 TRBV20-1 CSASGSGRTDTQYF
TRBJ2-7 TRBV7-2 CASSSHAGVGAVQYF
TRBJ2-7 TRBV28 CASSSGSSYEQYF
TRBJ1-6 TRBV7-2 CASSFPGPYNSPLHF
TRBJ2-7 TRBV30 CAWRGLASEQYF
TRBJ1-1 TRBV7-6 CASSLDQNTEAFF
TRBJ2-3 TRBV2 CASSLGQGSDTQYF
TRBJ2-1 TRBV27 CASSFVLAGGGSEQFF
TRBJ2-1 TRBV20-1 CSAREHRGHNEQFF
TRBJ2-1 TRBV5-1 CASSFWVSPKFGFF